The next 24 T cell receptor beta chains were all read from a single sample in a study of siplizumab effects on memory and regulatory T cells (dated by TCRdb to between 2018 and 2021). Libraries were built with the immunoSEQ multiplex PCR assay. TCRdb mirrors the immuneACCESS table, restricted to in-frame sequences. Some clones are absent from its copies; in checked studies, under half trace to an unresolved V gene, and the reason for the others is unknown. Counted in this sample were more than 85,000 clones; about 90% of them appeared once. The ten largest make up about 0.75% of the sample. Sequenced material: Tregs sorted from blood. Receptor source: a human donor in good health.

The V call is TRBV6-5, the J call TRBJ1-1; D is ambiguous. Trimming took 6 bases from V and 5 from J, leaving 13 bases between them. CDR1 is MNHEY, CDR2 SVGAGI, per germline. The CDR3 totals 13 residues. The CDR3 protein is CASSPFEETEAFF. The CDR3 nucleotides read TGTGCCAGCAGCCCCTTTGAGGAAACTGAAGCTTTCTTT.

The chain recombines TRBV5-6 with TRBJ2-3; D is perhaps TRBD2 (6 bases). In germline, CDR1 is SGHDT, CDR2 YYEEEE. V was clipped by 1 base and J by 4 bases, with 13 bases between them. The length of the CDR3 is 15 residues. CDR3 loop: CASSLRTGAADTQYF. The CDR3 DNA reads TGTGCCAGCAGCTTGCGTACGGGAGCTGCAGATACGCAGTATTTT.

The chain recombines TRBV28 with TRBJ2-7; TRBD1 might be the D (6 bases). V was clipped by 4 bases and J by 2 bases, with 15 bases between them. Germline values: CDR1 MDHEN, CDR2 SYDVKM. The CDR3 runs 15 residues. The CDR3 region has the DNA TGTGCCAGCAGTTCCCAGGGGATATCAACCTACGAGCAGTACTTC. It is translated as CASSSQGISTYEQYF.

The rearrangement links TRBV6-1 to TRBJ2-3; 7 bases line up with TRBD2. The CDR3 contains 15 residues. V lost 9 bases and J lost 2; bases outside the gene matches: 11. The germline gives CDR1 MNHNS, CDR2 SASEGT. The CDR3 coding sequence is TGTGCCAGGGGGGGGATGGCGGGAGCCACAGATACGCAGTATTTT. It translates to CARGGMAGATDTQYF.

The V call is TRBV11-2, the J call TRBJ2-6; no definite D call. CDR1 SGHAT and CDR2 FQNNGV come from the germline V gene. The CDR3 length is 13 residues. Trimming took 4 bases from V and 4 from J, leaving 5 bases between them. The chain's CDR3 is CASSWGGANVLTF. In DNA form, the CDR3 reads TGTGCCAGCAGCTGGGGAGGGGCCAACGTCCTGACTTTC.

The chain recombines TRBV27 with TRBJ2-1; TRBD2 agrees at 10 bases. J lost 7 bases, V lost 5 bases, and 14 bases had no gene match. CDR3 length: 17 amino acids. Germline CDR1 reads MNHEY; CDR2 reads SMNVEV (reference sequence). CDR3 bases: TGTGCCAGCAGTCTAGCCCCGGGACTAGCGTCGTTAAATGAGCAGTTCTTC. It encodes CASSLAPGLASLNEQFF.

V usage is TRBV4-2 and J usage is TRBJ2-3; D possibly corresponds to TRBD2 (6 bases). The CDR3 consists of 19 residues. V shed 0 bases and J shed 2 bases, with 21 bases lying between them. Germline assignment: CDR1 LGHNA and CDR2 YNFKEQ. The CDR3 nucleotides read TGTGCCAGCAGCCAAGAACGGGGAGGAGGGAGAGACTTCACAGATACGCAGTATTTT. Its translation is CASSQERGGGRDFTDTQYF.

In DNA form, the CDR3 reads TGCGCCAGCAGCCAGGGACTAGCGGGAGGGGCTGAGCAGTTCTTC. This encodes CASSQGLAGGAEQFF. The chain joins TRBV5-1 to TRBJ2-1; 16 bases line up with TRBD2. The V gene's germline CDR1 is SGHRS and CDR2 YFSETQ. V trimming: 4 bases; J trimming: 9 bases; junction bases outside the gene matches: 4. The CDR3 contains 15 residues.

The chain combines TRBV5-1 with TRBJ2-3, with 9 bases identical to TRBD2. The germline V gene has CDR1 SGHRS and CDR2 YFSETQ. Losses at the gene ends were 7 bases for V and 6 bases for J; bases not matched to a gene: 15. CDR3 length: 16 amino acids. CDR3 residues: CASAAWGTGTSDTQYF. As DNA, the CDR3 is TGCGCCAGCGCAGCTTGGGGCACCGGGACTAGCGATACGCAGTATTTT.

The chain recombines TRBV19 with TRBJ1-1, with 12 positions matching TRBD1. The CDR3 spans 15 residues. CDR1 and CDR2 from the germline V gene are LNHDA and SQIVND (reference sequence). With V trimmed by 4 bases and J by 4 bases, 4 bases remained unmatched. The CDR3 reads CASSRDRGRVTEAFF. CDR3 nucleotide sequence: TGTGCCAGTAGTAGGGACAGGGGGCGGGTCACTGAAGCTTTCTTT.

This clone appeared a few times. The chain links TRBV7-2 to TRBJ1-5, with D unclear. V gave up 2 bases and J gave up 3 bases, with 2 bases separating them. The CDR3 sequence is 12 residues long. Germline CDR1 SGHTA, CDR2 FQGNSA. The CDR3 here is CASSLNNQPQHF. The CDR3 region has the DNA TGTGCCAGCAGCTTAAACAATCAGCCCCAGCATTTT.

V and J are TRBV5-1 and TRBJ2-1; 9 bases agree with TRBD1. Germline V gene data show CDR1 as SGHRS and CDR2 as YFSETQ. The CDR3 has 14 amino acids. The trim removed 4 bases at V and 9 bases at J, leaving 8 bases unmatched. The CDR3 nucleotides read TGCGCCAGCAGCCACCGGACAGGGGATAGTGAGCAGTTCTTC. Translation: CASSHRTGDSEQFF. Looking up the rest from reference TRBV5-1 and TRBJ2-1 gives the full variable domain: KAGVTQTPRYLIKTRGQQVTLSCSPISGHRSVSWYQQTPGQGLQFLFEYFSETQRNKGNFPGRFSGRQFSNSRSEMNVSTLELGDSALYLCASSHRTGDSEQFFGPGTRLTVL.

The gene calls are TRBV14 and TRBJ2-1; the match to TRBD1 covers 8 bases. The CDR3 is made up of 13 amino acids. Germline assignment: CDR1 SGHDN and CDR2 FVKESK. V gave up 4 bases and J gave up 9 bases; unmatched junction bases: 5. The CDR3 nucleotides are TGTGCCAGCAGCCGCCAGGGGGCCACTGAGCAGTTCTTC. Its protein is CASSRQGATEQFF.

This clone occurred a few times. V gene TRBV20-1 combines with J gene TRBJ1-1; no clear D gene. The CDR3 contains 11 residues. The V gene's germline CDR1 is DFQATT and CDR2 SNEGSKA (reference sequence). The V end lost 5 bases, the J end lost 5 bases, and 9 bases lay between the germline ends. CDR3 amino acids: CSAGGTTEAFF. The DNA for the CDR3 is TGCAGTGCTGGAGGAACAACTGAAGCTTTCTTT.

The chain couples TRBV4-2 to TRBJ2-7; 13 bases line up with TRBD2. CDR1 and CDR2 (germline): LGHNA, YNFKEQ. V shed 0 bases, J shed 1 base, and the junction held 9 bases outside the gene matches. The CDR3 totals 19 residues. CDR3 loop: CASSQDIGLAGARSYEQYF. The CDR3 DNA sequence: TGTGCCAGCAGCCAAGATATAGGACTAGCGGGAGCTAGGTCCTACGAGCAGTACTTC.

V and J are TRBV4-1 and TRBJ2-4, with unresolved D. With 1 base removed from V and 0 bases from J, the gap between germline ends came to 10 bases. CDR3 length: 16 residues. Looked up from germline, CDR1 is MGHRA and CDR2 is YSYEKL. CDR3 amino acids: CASSQGEEIAKNIQYF. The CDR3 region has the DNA TGCGCCAGCAGCCAAGGGGAAGAAATAGCCAAAAACATTCAGTACTTC.

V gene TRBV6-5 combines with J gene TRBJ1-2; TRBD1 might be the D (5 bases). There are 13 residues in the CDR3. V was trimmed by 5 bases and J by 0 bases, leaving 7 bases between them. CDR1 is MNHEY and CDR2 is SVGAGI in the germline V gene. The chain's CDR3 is CASSVQANYGYTF. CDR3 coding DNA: TGTGCCAGCAGTGTACAGGCTAACTATGGCTACACCTTC.

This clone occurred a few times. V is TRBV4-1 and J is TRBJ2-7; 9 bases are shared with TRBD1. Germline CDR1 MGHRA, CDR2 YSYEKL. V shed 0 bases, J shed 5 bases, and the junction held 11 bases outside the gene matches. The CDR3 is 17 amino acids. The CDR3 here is CASSQEGRTGAINEQYF. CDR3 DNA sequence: TGCGCCAGCAGCCAAGAGGGCCGGACAGGGGCCATCAACGAGCAGTACTTC.

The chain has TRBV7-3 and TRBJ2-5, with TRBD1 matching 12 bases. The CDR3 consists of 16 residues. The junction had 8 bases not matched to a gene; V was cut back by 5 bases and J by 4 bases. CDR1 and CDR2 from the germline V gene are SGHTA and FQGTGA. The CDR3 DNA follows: TGTGCCAGCAGCCCTAGGGACAGGGGGCGCGGAGAGACCCAGTACTTC. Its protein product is CASSPRDRGRGETQYF.

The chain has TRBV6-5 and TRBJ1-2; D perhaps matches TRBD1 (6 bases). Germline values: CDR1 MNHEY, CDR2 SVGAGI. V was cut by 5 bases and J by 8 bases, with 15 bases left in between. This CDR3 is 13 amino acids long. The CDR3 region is CASSTGGLRGYTF. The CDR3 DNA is TGTGCCAGCAGTACGGGGGGCCTTCGGGGCTACACCTTC.

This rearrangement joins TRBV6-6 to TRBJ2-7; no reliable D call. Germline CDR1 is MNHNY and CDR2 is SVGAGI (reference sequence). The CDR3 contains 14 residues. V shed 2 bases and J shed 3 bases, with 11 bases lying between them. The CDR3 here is CASSYPPLLYEQYF. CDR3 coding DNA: TGTGCCAGCAGTTACCCGCCTCTCCTCTACGAGCAGTACTTC.

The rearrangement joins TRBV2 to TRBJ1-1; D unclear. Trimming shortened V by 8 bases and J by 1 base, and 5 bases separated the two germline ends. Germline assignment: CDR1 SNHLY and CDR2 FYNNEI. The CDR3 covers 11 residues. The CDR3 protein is CASQRNTEAFF. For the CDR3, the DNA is TGTGCCAGCCAGAGGAACACTGAAGCTTTCTTT.

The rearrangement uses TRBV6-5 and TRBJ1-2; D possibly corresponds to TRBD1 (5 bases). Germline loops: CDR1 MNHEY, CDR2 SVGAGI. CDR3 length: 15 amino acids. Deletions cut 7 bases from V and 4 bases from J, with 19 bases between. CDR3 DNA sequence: TGTGCCAGCACCGACAGAACTACTGCCTTCTATGGCTACACCTTC. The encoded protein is CASTDRTTAFYGYTF.

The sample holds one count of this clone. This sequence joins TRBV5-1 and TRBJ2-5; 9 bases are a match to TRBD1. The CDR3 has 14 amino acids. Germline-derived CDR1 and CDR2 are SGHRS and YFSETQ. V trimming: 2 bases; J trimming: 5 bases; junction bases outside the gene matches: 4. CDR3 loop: CASSFTGGAETQYF. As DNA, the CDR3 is TGCGCCAGCAGCTTTACAGGGGGCGCTGAGACCCAGTACTTC.